These 3 T cell receptor beta chains share one sample of origin, sequenced in a study of response to subunit inactivated influenza vaccine. TCRdb re-analysed the RT-PCR reads in MiXCR, keeping a single row per CDR3 protein. The sample shows 450,000 to 600,000 distinct CDR3 sequences, roughly 7.6% of them seen only once. The sample in question was PBMCs from blood, obtained around 25 months after vaccination. The receptors were sampled from a man between 50 and 75 years old who received an inactivated influenza vaccine.

In this sample, this clonotype turned up many times. This sequence joins TRBV11-2 and TRBJ2-3; D tentatively fits TRBD1 or TRBD2 (5 bases each). The CDR3 sequence is 13 residues long. V was shortened by 5 bases and J by 8 bases, with 14 bases between the two germline ends. Per the germline V gene, CDR1 is SGHAT and CDR2 is FQNNGV. For the CDR3, the DNA is TGTGCCAGCAGCCGGGACCCGCTAGTTACGCAGTATTTT. Translating it yields CASSRDPLVTQYF.

This clonotype occurred many times. The rearrangement joins TRBV5-1 to TRBJ2-5; D is possibly TRBD1 (5 bases). The CDR3 runs 14 residues. Germline CDR1 is SGHRS and CDR2 is YFSETQ. Trimming pared 4 bases from V and 2 bases from J, leaving 12 bases between. The CDR3 DNA follows: TGCGCCAGCAGCCGACAGAAAGAACAAGAGACCCAGTACTTC. Translated, it gives CASSRQKEQETQYF.

This clonotype was found many times. The chain has TRBV28 and TRBJ2-2, with a weak D call TRBD2 (7 bases). Trimming took off 2 bases at V and 6 bases at J, with 13 bases between the two ends. The CDR3 has 15 amino acids. CDR1 is MDHEN and CDR2 is SYDVKM in the germline V gene. The CDR3 here is CASSLTGGAAGELFF. The CDR3 DNA reads as TGTGCCAGCAGTTTAACGGGGGGCGCGGCCGGGGAGCTGTTTTTT. Variable domain in full (rest from reference TRBV28 and TRBJ2-2): DVKVTQSSRYLVKRTGEKVFLECVQDMDHENMFWYRQDPGLGLRLIYFSYDVKMKEKGDIPEGYSVSREKKERFSLILESASTNQTSMYLCASSLTGGAAGELFFGEGSRLTVL.